What follows are 15 T cell receptor beta chains derived from one specimen sequenced in a study of beta chain features in type 1 diabetes. The sequenced template was cDNA made from the entire isolated RNA. Assay: immunoSEQ multiplex PCR; the TCRdb copy retains only in-frame clones and omits some. This table has 250,000 to 350,000 clones, 15% appearing once. Antigens for these TCRs are unknown. Points from the study as a whole: Among patients with Type 1 diabetes, TCRB CDR3s were moderately but significantly shorter in every one of the four CD4+ subsets.

The sample comprised naive CD4+ T cells from blood. Source of these receptors: a man younger than 35 with type 1 diabetes.

This clone showed up just a few times. V is TRBV2 and J is TRBJ2-7, with a possible D match to TRBD1 (6 bases). CDR1 SNHLY and CDR2 FYNNEI come from the germline V gene. The CDR3 is made up of 14 amino acids. The V end lost 6 bases, the J end lost 2 bases, and 14 bases lay between the germline ends. CDR3 sequence reads: CASRPTRDTYEQYF. The CDR3 DNA sequence: TGTGCCAGCAGACCGACCCGGGACACCTACGAGCAGTACTTC.

In this sample, this clone turned up a few times. The chain links TRBV18 to TRBJ2-1; TRBD1 matches at 7 bases. This CDR3 comprises 13 residues. V gave up 6 bases and J gave up 9 bases; unmatched junction bases: 8. The germline gives CDR1 KGHSH, CDR2 LQKENI. The CDR3 coding sequence is TGTGCCAGCTCGACAGGGAATTTTGGTGAGCAGTTCTTC. Its protein product is CASSTGNFGEQFF.

This clone was seen more than once but under ten times. The chain links TRBV5-6 to TRBJ1-2; the match to TRBD1 covers 9 bases. In germline, CDR1 is SGHDT, CDR2 YYEEEE. The junction had 5 bases not matched to a gene; V was cut back by 3 bases and J by 5 bases. The CDR3 length is 14 residues. Here the CDR3 DNA reads TGTGCCAGCAGCTCGACGGGACAGGGTTATGGCTACACCTTC. It encodes CASSSTGQGYGYTF. Full variable domain (rest looked up from reference TRBV5-6 and TRBJ1-2): DAGVTQSPTHLIKTRGQQVTLRCSPKSGHDTVSWYQQALGQGPQFIFQYYEEEERQRGNFPDRFSGHQFPNYSSELNVNALLLGDSALYLCASSSTGQGYGYTFGSGTRLTVV.

The chain employs TRBV29-1 and TRBJ1-2; TRBD1 matches 12 bases. Losses at the gene ends were 6 bases for V and 7 bases for J; bases not matched to a gene: 3. The CDR3 covers 12 residues. The V gene's germline CDR1 is SQVTM and CDR2 ANQGSEA. The CDR3 region has the DNA TGCAGCGTGGGGGGACAGGGGGCTGGCTACACCTTC. It codes for CSVGGQGAGYTF.

Only a few counts were recorded for this clone. This sequence joins TRBV5-6 and TRBJ2-5; 7 nucleotides match TRBD1. The CDR3 runs to 15 residues. The trim removed 4 bases at V and 5 bases at J, leaving 11 bases unmatched. Germline V gives CDR1 SGHDT, CDR2 YYEEEE. CDR3 sequence reads: CASSLGGSPYETQYF. For the CDR3, the DNA is TGTGCCAGCAGCCTAGGGGGCAGCCCTTATGAGACCCAGTACTTC.

This clone has more than one count but fewer than ten. This sequence joins TRBV6-1 and TRBJ2-1; D might be TRBD2 (5 bases). The germline V gene encodes CDR1 MNHNS and CDR2 SASEGT. V shed 7 bases and J shed 4 bases, with 11 bases lying between them. This CDR3 region has 13 residues. The CDR3 protein is CASNLEGYNEQFF. The CDR3 DNA reads as TGTGCCAGCAATCTCGAGGGTTACAATGAGCAGTTCTTC.

The sample holds one count of this clone. This chain joins TRBV4-2 and TRBJ2-6; TRBD1 might be the D (6 bases). CDR1 and CDR2 from the germline V gene are LGHNA and YNFKEQ. The V gene lost 0 bases and the J gene lost 0 bases, with 12 bases spanning the gap. This CDR3 comprises 18 residues. CDR3 in DNA: TGTGCCAGCAGCCAAGAGGGCCAGGGGAACTCTGGGGCCAACGTCCTGACTTTC. Residues: CASSQEGQGNSGANVLTF.

The chain joins TRBV18 to TRBJ2-3; the D gene is possibly TRBD2 (5 bases). V lost 5 bases to trimming and J lost 0 bases, with 9 bases between them. The V gene's germline CDR1 is KGHSH and CDR2 LQKENI. The CDR3 totals 14 residues. For the CDR3, the DNA is TGTGCCAGCTCAATACTAGACAGCACAGATACGCAGTATTTT. Translation: CASSILDSTDTQYF.

V usage is TRBV9 and J usage is TRBJ2-7; 7 nucleotides line up with TRBD1. This CDR3 comprises 15 residues. Germline lookup yields CDR1 SGDLS and CDR2 YYNGEE. V shed 0 bases and J 6 bases; nucleotides not matched to a gene: 9. CDR3 sequence reads: CASSVGITGEREQYF. The CDR3 DNA reads TGTGCCAGCAGCGTAGGGATAACAGGGGAACGCGAGCAGTACTTC. The complete variable domain, with remaining parts taken from reference TRBV9 and TRBJ2-7, reads DSGVTQTPKHLITATGQRVTLRCSPRSGDLSVYWYQQSLDQGLQFLIQYYNGEERAKGNILERFSAQQFPDLHSELNLSSLELGDSALYFCASSVGITGEREQYFGPGTRLTVT.

This clone was counted between two and nine times. This chain uses TRBV20-1 with TRBJ2-1, with no clear D. Trimming pared 3 bases from V and 7 bases from J, leaving 7 bases between. The CDR3 contains 11 residues. Germline CDR1 is DFQATT and CDR2 is SNEGSKA (reference sequence). CDR3 residues: CSASTWNEQFF. The DNA for the CDR3 is TGCAGTGCTAGTACTTGGAATGAGCAGTTCTTC.

The chain employs TRBV9 and TRBJ2-6; no clear D. The germline V gene encodes CDR1 SGDLS and CDR2 YYNGEE. V lost 2 bases and J lost 3, with 6 bases in between. This CDR3 has 14 residues. The CDR3 loop is CASSVLGGANVLTF. The CDR3 region has the DNA TGTGCCAGCAGCGTTCTCGGTGGGGCCAACGTCCTGACTTTC.

This clone was detected only a few times. The chain uses TRBV19 and TRBJ2-3; D might be TRBD2 (6 bases). This CDR3 has 14 residues. V shed 3 bases and J shed 4 bases, with 11 bases lying between them. CDR1 and CDR2 (germline): LNHDA, SQIVND (reference sequence). The CDR3 sequence: CASSILARSDTQYF. The CDR3 DNA reads TGTGCCAGTAGTATTCTAGCGCGATCAGATACGCAGTATTTT. The whole variable domain, filled in from reference TRBV19 and TRBJ2-3, reads DGGITQSPKYLFRKEGQNVTLSCEQNLNHDAMYWYRQDPGQGLRLIYYSQIVNDFQKGDIAEGYSVSREKKESFPLTVTSAQKNPTAFYLCASSILARSDTQYFGPGTRLTVL.

This clone was observed a few times. The chain couples TRBV10-2 to TRBJ2-5; 8 positions agree with TRBD2. The CDR3 loop spans 13 amino acids. Germline V CDR1 and CDR2: WSHSY, SAAADI. V dropped 6 bases and J dropped 5; count of bases not matched to a gene: 5. The CDR3 nucleotides read TGCGCCAGCAGACCAGCGGGAGCTGAGACCCAGTACTTC. The encoded protein is CASRPAGAETQYF.

This clone occurred a few times. The sample carries other DNA sequences with the same CDR3. The chain links TRBV30 to TRBJ1-4; TRBD1 is a possible D gene (6 bases). The CDR3 length is 13 residues. V was cut by 0 bases and J by 7 bases, with 9 bases left in between. Germline assignment: CDR1 GTSNPN and CDR2 SVGIG (reference sequence). This CDR3 is CAWSVQGAEKLFF. CDR3 in DNA: TGTGCCTGGAGTGTACAGGGCGCTGAAAAACTGTTTTTT. Complete variable domain (other parts from reference TRBV30 and TRBJ1-4): SQTIHQWPATLVQPVGSPLSLECTVEGTSNPNLYWYRQAAGRGLQLLFYSVGIGQISSEVPQNLSASRPQDRQFILSSKKLLLSDSGFYLCAWSVQGAEKLFFGSGTQLSVL.

A few counts support this clone. This chain uses TRBV11-2 with TRBJ2-2; tentatively, D is TRBD2 (6 bases). The germline gives CDR1 SGHAT, CDR2 FQNNGV. V gave up 4 bases and J gave up 0 bases, with 21 bases separating them. There are 19 residues in the CDR3. The CDR3 region is CASSSRRAGNVPNTGELFF. For the CDR3, the DNA is TGTGCCAGCAGCTCCCGCCGGGCGGGAAACGTACCGAACACCGGGGAGCTGTTTTTT. The complete variable domain, with remaining parts taken from reference TRBV11-2 and TRBJ2-2, reads EAGVAQSPRYKIIEKRQSVAFWCNPISGHATLYWYQQILGQGPKLLIQFQNNGVVDDSQLPKDRFSAERLKGVDSTLKIQPAKLEDSAVYLCASSSRRAGNVPNTGELFFGEGSRLTVL.